Presented here are 11 T cell receptor beta chains from one specimen sequenced in a study of CD8+ T cells in alopecia areata. The treatment is: oral pan-JAK inhibitor, 5-10 mg twice daily. Extracted from the samples, RNA was reverse transcribed into cDNA to serve as the sequencing template. TCRdb's copy holds only in-frame clones and misses some; the assay was immunoSEQ multiplex PCR. The table shows fewer than 250,000 clones, with roughly two fifths occurring only once. The input for sequencing was CD4+ T cells sorted from blood, taken around week 31, from a patient treated with tofacitinib. The receptor set was obtained from a human donor with alopecia areata.

This clone was counted a few times. The chain links TRBV29-1 to TRBJ2-3, with D perhaps being TRBD1 or TRBD2 (5 bases each). The CDR3 totals 14 residues. V was trimmed by 7 bases and J by 4 bases, leaving 18 bases between them. CDR1 is SQVTM and CDR2 is ANQGSEA in the germline V gene. CDR3 residues: CSARGWGVPDTQYF. The CDR3 nucleotides are TGCAGCGCGAGGGGTTGGGGAGTCCCAGATACGCAGTATTTT.

This clone was detected only a few times. The CDR3 sequence is CASSVEGTNRDTQYF. CDR3 in DNA: TGTGCCAGCAGCGTAGAGGGGACAAATCGAGATACGCAGTATTTT. The genes are TRBV9 and TRBJ2-3, with TRBD1 as a possible D gene (6 bases). Germline CDR1 reads SGDLS; CDR2 reads YYNGEE. With 0 bases removed from V and 5 bases from J, the gap between germline ends came to 13 bases. This CDR3 is 15 amino acids long.

Turning to this clone: In the same sample, other DNA sequences code for this CDR3. This sequence joins TRBV5-1 and TRBJ2-5, with D perhaps matching TRBD1 (5 bases). CDR3 length equals 14 residues. The germline gives CDR1 SGHRS, CDR2 YFSETQ. The V end was cut by 0 bases, the J end by 2 bases, with 8 bases between. The CDR3 DNA follows: TGCGCCAGCAGCTTGGGCGCAGGGCAAGAGACCCAGTACTTC. Translated: CASSLGAGQETQYF.

This clone was observed a few times. J is TRBJ2-7 and V is TRBV13; D is uncertain. The CDR3 totals 15 residues. The germline V and J ends were trimmed by 5 bases and 2 bases, with 16 bases remaining between them. The germline V gene encodes CDR1 PRHDT and CDR2 FYEKMQ (reference sequence). CDR3 sequence reads: CASSPGFGRAYEQYF. CDR3 bases: TGTGCCAGCAGCCCTGGGTTCGGACGCGCCTACGAGCAGTACTTC.

This chain joins TRBV6-5 and TRBJ2-7; 7 bases match TRBD2. Losses at the gene ends were 2 bases for V and 7 bases for J; bases not matched to a gene: 8. Germline-derived CDR1 and CDR2 are MNHEY and SVGAGI. The CDR3 length is 14 residues. CDR3 DNA sequence: TGTGCCAGCAGTTACAGCGGGACCCACTGGGAGCAGTACTTC. Protein sequence: CASSYSGTHWEQYF.

This clone has just a few counts. This chain uses TRBV29-1 with TRBJ2-5; TRBD2 matches 9 bases. Germline V gives CDR1 SQVTM, CDR2 ANQGSEA. The CDR3 consists of 12 residues. Germline trimming cut 6 bases from V and 2 bases from J; bases unmatched to any gene: 1. CDR3 in amino acids: CSVTSGQETQYF. The CDR3, as DNA: TGCAGCGTAACTAGCGGGCAAGAGACCCAGTACTTC. The full variable domain, with the rest looked up from reference TRBV29-1 and TRBJ2-5, is SAVISQKPSRDICQRGTSLTIQCQVDSQVTMMFWYRQQPGQSLTLIATANQGSEATYESGFVIDKFPISRPNLTFSTLTVSNMSPEDSSIYLCSVTSGQETQYFGPGTRLLVL.

There are a few counts of this clone. The chain couples TRBV4-1 to TRBJ2-3; 9 bases are a match to TRBD2. Germline CDR1 MGHRA, CDR2 YSYEKL. This CDR3 region has 18 residues. The junction had 7 bases not matched to a gene; V was cut back by 0 bases and J by 0 bases. CDR3 sequence reads: CASSQDGSGGHSTDTQYF. The CDR3 nucleotides are TGCGCCAGCAGCCAAGATGGTAGCGGGGGCCACAGCACAGATACGCAGTATTTT.

The CDR3, as DNA: TGCGCCAGCAGTGAGCGGCAGCCCTTAGCCAAAAACATTCAGTACTTC. It specifies CASSERQPLAKNIQYF. The chain is built from TRBV10-2 and TRBJ2-4; D ambiguous. Deletions cut 2 bases from V and 0 bases from J, with 11 bases between. Looked up from germline, CDR1 is WSHSY and CDR2 is SAAADI. This CDR3 comprises 16 residues.

This clone was detected a few times. J is TRBJ1-1 and V is TRBV29-1; TRBD1 is a possible D gene (6 bases). Deletions cut 4 bases from V and 6 bases from J, with 12 bases between. This CDR3 region has 12 residues. The germline V gene encodes CDR1 SQVTM and CDR2 ANQGSEA. The CDR3 sequence: CSVVVPGAEAFF. In nucleotides, the CDR3 is TGCAGCGTTGTGGTTCCAGGGGCTGAAGCTTTCTTT.

This chain links TRBV30 with TRBJ1-2; TRBD1 matches 8 bases. J lost 5 bases, V lost 6 bases, and 5 bases had no gene match. The CDR3 covers 12 residues. Germline-derived CDR1 and CDR2 are GTSNPN and SVGIG (reference sequence). The DNA for the CDR3 is TGTGCCTGTTCACAGGGGGAGTATGGCTACACCTTC. This encodes CACSQGEYGYTF.

The genes are TRBV10-3 and TRBJ2-7, with no clear D. The CDR3 extends over 11 amino acids. Per germline, CDR1 ENHRY and CDR2 SYGVKD. Trimming removed 3 bases at V and 4 bases at J, with 4 bases between. For the CDR3, the DNA is TGTGCCATCAGTGAAGTATACGAGCAGTACTTC. This sequence encodes CAISEVYEQYF.